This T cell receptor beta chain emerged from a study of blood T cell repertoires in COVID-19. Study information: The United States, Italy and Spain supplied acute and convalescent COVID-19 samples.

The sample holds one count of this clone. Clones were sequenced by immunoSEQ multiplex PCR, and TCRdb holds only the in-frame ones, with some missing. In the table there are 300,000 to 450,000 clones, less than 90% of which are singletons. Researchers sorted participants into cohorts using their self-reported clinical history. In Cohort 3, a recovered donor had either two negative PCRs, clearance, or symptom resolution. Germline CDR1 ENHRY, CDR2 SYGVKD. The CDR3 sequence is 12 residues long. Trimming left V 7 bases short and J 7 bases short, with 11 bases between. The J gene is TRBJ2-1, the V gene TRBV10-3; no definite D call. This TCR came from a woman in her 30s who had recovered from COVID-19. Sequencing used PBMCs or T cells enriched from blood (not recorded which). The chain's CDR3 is CAIKDRVNEQFF. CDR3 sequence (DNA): TGTGCCATCAAAGACCGGGTGAATGAGCAGTTCTTC.